Below are 21 T cell receptor beta chains sequenced from a single sample in a study of spatial heterogeneity in lung cancer. TCRdb recomputed calls from the 5' RACE reads with MiXCR, one row per CDR3 protein. The data hold around 40,000 distinct CDR3 sequences, with 5.2% observed a single time. Noted time point: sample taken at primary tumor resection. Researchers sequenced whole RNA taken from tumor, nontumor lung or frozen PBMC without sorting. The source material was PBMCs, sampled at surgery. The source is a female donor with early-stage non-small cell lung cancer.

This clonotype was picked up many times. The V gene is TRBV7-9, the J gene TRBJ2-7, with 7 bases identical to TRBD1. The germline CDR1 and CDR2 sequences are SEHNR and FQNEAQ (reference sequence). Trimming took 2 bases from V and 2 from J; bases not matched to a gene: 3. The CDR3 has 14 amino acids. The CDR3 sequence: CASSLTGVTYEQYF. Here the CDR3 DNA reads TGTGCCAGCAGCTTAACAGGGGTAACCTACGAGCAGTACTTC.

This clonotype was seen many times. The genes are TRBV2 and TRBJ1-2; D is possibly TRBD1 (5 bases). The V end lost 4 bases, the J end lost 4 bases, and 13 bases lay between the germline ends. The germline gives CDR1 SNHLY, CDR2 FYNNEI. The CDR3 is made up of 14 amino acids. The CDR3 loop is CASSGGQTLYGYTF. CDR3 nucleotides: TGTGCCAGCAGTGGGGGCCAGACTCTCTATGGCTACACCTTC.

This clonotype was picked up a small number of times. V gene TRBV27 combines with J gene TRBJ2-7, with D perhaps matching TRBD1 or TRBD2 (5 bases each). The germline gives CDR1 MNHEY, CDR2 SMNVEV (reference sequence). The CDR3 runs 13 residues. V was clipped by 7 bases and J by 4 bases, with 14 bases between them. The CDR3 is CASTRGTGYEQYF. The CDR3 DNA sequence: TGTGCCAGCACCCGTGGGACGGGATACGAGCAGTACTTC.

Judged by abundance, this clonotype is medium-sized (0.01 to 0.1%). The chain combines TRBV27 with TRBJ2-5; D is perhaps TRBD2 (6 bases). CDR1 is MNHEY and CDR2 is SMNVEV in the germline V gene (reference sequence). CDR3 length: 15 residues. Trimming removed 2 bases at V and 4 bases at J, with 14 bases between. The CDR3 region is CASSLGVGGLETQYF. For the CDR3, the DNA is TGTGCCAGCAGTTTAGGGGTTGGGGGGTTAGAGACCCAGTACTTC.

This clonotype came up many times. The chain carries TRBV18 and TRBJ2-3; a weak D match, TRBD2 (7 bases). The CDR3 has 16 residues. In germline, CDR1 is KGHSH, CDR2 LQKENI. The V end lost 2 bases, the J end lost 2 bases, and 14 bases lay between the germline ends. The CDR3: CASSPSMAGATDTQYF. CDR3 nucleotide sequence: TGTGCCAGCTCACCATCCATGGCGGGGGCCACAGATACGCAGTATTTT.

This clonotype came up many times. This chain connects TRBV11-1 to TRBJ1-2, with D possibly TRBD1 on 6 matching bases. The germline V gene has CDR1 SGHAT and CDR2 FQDESV (reference sequence). Trimming removed 5 bases at V and 7 bases at J, with 14 bases between. The CDR3 totals 13 residues. The CDR3 loop reads CASSLRTASGYTF. The DNA for the CDR3 is TGTGCCAGCAGCCTCAGGACAGCCTCTGGCTACACCTTC.

This clonotype was counted between two and nine times. V gene TRBV6-2 or TRBV6-3 combines with J gene TRBJ2-3; 11 nucleotides align to TRBD2. Germline V gene lookup returns CDR1 MNHEY and CDR2 SVGEGT. This CDR3 region has 16 residues. After removal of 5 bases from V and 3 bases from J, the junction contained 7 bases not matched to a gene. The CDR3 loop is CASSPVAGGLTDTQYF. The CDR3 nucleotides read TGTGCCAGCAGTCCGGTAGCGGGGGGGCTGACAGATACGCAGTATTTT.

Judged by abundance, this clonotype is large (0.1 to 1%). This chain uses TRBV29-1 with TRBJ2-2, with 9 positions matching TRBD2. Losses at the gene ends were 3 bases for V and 5 bases for J; bases not matched to a gene: 1. Per the germline V gene, CDR1 is SQVTM and CDR2 is ANQGSEA. The CDR3 is made up of 13 amino acids. The CDR3 region has the DNA TGCAGCGTTGACCTAGCGGGGACCGGGGAGCTGTTTTTT. Translating gives CSVDLAGTGELFF.

There are a few counts of this clonotype. V is TRBV5-1 and J is TRBJ1-1; a possible D gene is TRBD1 (5 bases). CDR3 size: 15 residues. Germline loops: CDR1 SGHRS, CDR2 YFSETQ. The V gene lost 0 bases and the J gene lost 5 bases, with 14 bases spanning the gap. In DNA, the CDR3 is TGCGCCAGCAGCTTGGAGGGGCCGTCGAGTACTGAAGCTTTCTTT. Amino acids: CASSLEGPSSTEAFF.

This clonotype was found many times. V usage is TRBV4-1 and J usage is TRBJ1-1, with TRBD1 matching over 9 bases. V lost 2 bases to trimming and J lost 4 bases; unmatched junction nucleotides: 5. CDR1 and CDR2 (germline): MGHRA, YSYEKL. This CDR3 is 15 amino acids long. The CDR3 is CASSQTLDRGTEAFF. In DNA form, the CDR3 reads TGCGCCAGCAGCCAAACACTGGACAGGGGCACTGAAGCTTTCTTT.

In this sample, this clonotype turned up many times. The CDR3 DNA reads as TGTGCCAGTAGTATCCCCCGGGATCAGCCCCAGCATTTT. Residues: CASSIPRDQPQHF. The chain joins TRBV19 to TRBJ1-5; D call uncertain. The CDR3 has 13 amino acids. V shed 3 bases and J shed 5 bases, with 8 bases lying between them. Germline values: CDR1 LNHDA, CDR2 SQIVND (reference sequence).

This clonotype was counted at least ten times. The V gene is TRBV12-3 or TRBV12-4, the J gene TRBJ2-1; 8 bases are shared with TRBD2. With 6 bases clipped from V and 4 bases from J, the junction kept 14 bases outside the gene matches. This CDR3 comprises 17 residues. CDR3 loop: CASRLLGAGGGYNEQFF. CDR3 DNA: TGTGCCAGCAGACTTTTGGGCGCCGGGGGGGGATACAATGAGCAGTTCTTC.

The chain joins TRBV15 to TRBJ2-1; weak D call: TRBD2 (5 bases). The V end was cut by 2 bases, the J end by 10 bases, with 9 bases between. The CDR3 totals 12 residues. The germline CDR1 and CDR2 sequences are LNHNV and YYDKDF (reference sequence). The CDR3 spells CATSRSLAEQFF. The CDR3 DNA reads as TGTGCCACCAGCAGATCCTTAGCGGAGCAGTTCTTC.

This clonotype was picked up many times. V is TRBV4-3 and J is TRBJ1-2; 7 nucleotides match TRBD1. In germline, CDR1 is LGHNA, CDR2 YSLEER. J gave up 7 bases and V 0 bases, and 8 bases lay outside the gene matches. The CDR3 is 15 amino acids. CDR3 loop: CASSQDETGVGGYTF. The CDR3 DNA is TGCGCCAGCAGCCAAGACGAAACAGGGGTGGGTGGCTACACCTTC.

On this clonotype itself: This may be a read error: a much more frequent sequence differs by one nucleotide. The conserved phenylalanine or tryptophan normally closing the CDR3 is absent here, so this likely arose from a read error. The chain has TRBV24-1 and TRBJ2-3; D tentatively fits TRBD1 or TRBD2 (5 bases each). Trimming took off 9 bases at V and 4 bases at J, with 13 bases between the two ends. CDR1 is KGHDR, CDR2 SFDVKD, per germline. This CDR3 is built from 13 residues. CDR3: CATSGTVSDTQYL. The CDR3 bases are TGTGCCACCTCCGGGACGGTCTCAGATACGCAGTATTTA.

This clonotype occurred many times. The J gene is TRBJ2-7, the V gene TRBV5-1, with 10 bases lining up with TRBD2. The V and J ends lost 1 base and 7 bases, in that order; junction bases with no gene match: 11. Per germline, CDR1 SGHRS and CDR2 YFSETQ. This CDR3 has 16 amino acids. The CDR3 reads CASSLSFGTSAGEQYF. CDR3 nucleotides: TGCGCCAGCAGCTTGTCCTTTGGGACTAGCGCGGGTGAGCAGTACTTC.

This clonotype has at least ten counts. The rearrangement joins TRBV7-2 to TRBJ1-1, with D possibly TRBD1 on 6 matching bases. Germline V gene sequence: CDR1 SGHTA, CDR2 FQGNSA. The ends were cut back, 1 base at V and 6 bases at J, with 12 bases in the middle. The CDR3 runs to 14 residues. Here the CDR3 reads CASSLVQGGAEAFF. The CDR3, as DNA: TGTGCCAGCAGCTTAGTACAGGGCGGCGCTGAAGCTTTCTTT. Combining the CDR3 with reference TRBV7-2 and TRBJ1-1 gives the whole variable domain GAGVSQSPSNKVTEKGKDVELRCDPISGHTALYWYRQSLGQGLEFLIYFQGNSAPDKSGLPSDRFSAERTGGSVSTLTIQRTQQEDSAVYLCASSLVQGGAEAFFGQGTRLTVV.

This clonotype has at least ten counts. J is TRBJ2-1 and V is TRBV20-1; TRBD2 matches 15 bases. This CDR3 has 17 amino acids. Trimming took 3 bases from V and 1 from J; bases not matched to a gene: 4. CDR1 and CDR2 from the germline V gene are DFQATT and SNEGSKA (reference sequence). This chain's CDR3 is CSASSGLAGGSYNEQFF. In nucleotides, the CDR3 is TGCAGTGCTAGCTCGGGACTAGCGGGGGGATCCTACAATGAGCAGTTCTTC.

There are many counts of this clonotype. This rearrangement joins TRBV9 to TRBJ2-2; D might be TRBD1 (5 bases). This CDR3 has 15 residues. Germline CDR1 is SGDLS and CDR2 is YYNGEE. V lost 0 bases, J lost 4 bases, and 10 bases lay in between. CDR3 DNA: TGTGCCAGCAGCGTAGCCAGGGAAGGCACCGGGGAGCTGTTTTTT. Translated, it gives CASSVAREGTGELFF.

This clonotype showed up many times. The rearrangement joins TRBV14 to TRBJ2-3; 7 bases map to TRBD1. The CDR3 has 12 residues. V lost 4 bases to trimming and J lost 11 bases; unmatched junction nucleotides: 6. CDR1 and CDR2 (germline): SGHDN, FVKESK. In nucleotides, the CDR3 is TGTGCCAGCAGCCCCGACAGGGCCGTGCAGTATTTT. It yields the protein CASSPDRAVQYF. Complete variable domain (other parts from reference TRBV14 and TRBJ2-3): EAGVTQFPSHSVIEKGQTVTLRCDPISGHDNLYWYRRVMGKEIKFLLHFVKESKQDESGMPNNRFLAERTGGTYSTLKVQPAELEDSGVYFCASSPDRAVQYFGPGTRLTVL.

This clonotype was observed many times. The chain couples TRBV9 to TRBJ1-2, with D tentatively TRBD1 (5 bases). In germline, CDR1 is SGDLS, CDR2 YYNGEE. This CDR3 comprises 14 residues. V was pared by 7 bases and J by 1 base, with 14 bases between. The CDR3: CASSGGMRNYGYTF. CDR3 sequence (DNA): TGTGCCAGCTCGGGGGGAATGCGTAACTATGGCTACACCTTC.